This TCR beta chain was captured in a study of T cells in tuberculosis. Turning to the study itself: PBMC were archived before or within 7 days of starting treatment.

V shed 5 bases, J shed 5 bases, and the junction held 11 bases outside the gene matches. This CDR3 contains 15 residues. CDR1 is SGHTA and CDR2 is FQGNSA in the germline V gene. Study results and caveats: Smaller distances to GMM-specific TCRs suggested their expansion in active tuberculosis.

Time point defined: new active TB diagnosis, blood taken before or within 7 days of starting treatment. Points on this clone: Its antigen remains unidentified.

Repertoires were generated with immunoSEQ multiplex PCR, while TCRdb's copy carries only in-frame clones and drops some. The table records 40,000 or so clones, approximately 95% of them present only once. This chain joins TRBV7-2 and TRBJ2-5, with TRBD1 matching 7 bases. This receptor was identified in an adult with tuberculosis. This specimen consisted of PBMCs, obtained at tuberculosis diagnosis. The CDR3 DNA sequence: TGTGCCAGCAGCGTTACGGGACAGCATACGGAGACCCAGTACTTC. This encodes CASSVTGQHTETQYF.